A selection of T cell receptor beta chains follows, all from one sample in a study of tumor-infiltrating lymphocytes in primary liver carcinoma. TCRdb redid the calling of the multiplex PCR reads with MiXCR, one entry per CDR3 protein. The table has around 100,000 distinct CDR3 sequences, over 55% seen once; the top ten hold over 9.5%. Sample: liver tumor tissue from sampling region 5. These receptors were collected from a woman in her sixties or seventies with primary liver carcinoma and hepatitis B virus infection. CDR3s include the opening cysteine and the closing phenylalanine or tryptophan. D genes are given only for firm matches. The size field is filled for only some rows; it gives once, few, many or a size class.

NA	TRBV11-3	17	NA	TRBJ2-3	TGTGCCAGCAGCTTCGAGCTCAGTAGCGGCCTCACAGATACGCAGTATTTT	CASSFELSSGLTDTQYF
TRBD2	TRBV6-5	15	NA	TRBJ2-7	TGTGCTAGCAATTACGTAGCGGGAGGGGTTTACGAGCAGTACTTC	CASNYVAGGVYEQYF
NA	TRBV29-1	14	NA	TRBJ2-1	TGCAGCGCCGAATCCGGGGCTAGCGTCAATGAGCAGTTCTTC	CSAESGASVNEQFF
TRBD2	TRBV28	16	NA	TRBJ2-5	TGTGCCACCTCGATCGTGGGCGGGAGGACTGGGGAGACCCAGTACTTC	CATSIVGGRTGETQYF
NA	TRBV11-3	14	NA	TRBJ1-1	TGTACCAGCTGCTTCGGGATAGTGAACACTGAAGCTTTCTTT	CTSCFGIVNTEAFF
TRBD1	TRBV29-1	12	NA	TRBJ2-5	TGCTGCGTGACAGGGGTAGGAGAGACCCAGTACTTC	CCVTGVGETQYF
TRBD2	TRBV29-1	15	many	TRBJ2-1	TGCAGCGTTGAGGGGGGACTAGCGGGAGACGATGAGCAGTTCTTC	CSVEGGLAGDDEQFF
NA	TRBV13	13	NA	TRBJ2-7	TGTGCCAGCAGCTTAGGAGACAATCACGAGCAGTACTTC	CASSLGDNHEQYF
NA	TRBV5-6	15	NA	TRBJ2-1	TGTGCCAGCAGCTTCCTAGCATGGTCCTACAACGAGCAGTTCTTC	CASSFLAWSYNEQFF
NA	TRBV11-2	13	NA	TRBJ2-7	TGTGCCAGCAGCTTAGAGAATCGGAGCGAGCAGTACTTC	CASSLENRSEQYF
TRBD2	TRBV6-1	16	medium-sized	TRBJ2-5	TGTGCCAGCAGTGGCCCAAGACTAGCGGGAGGGAGGGCCCAGTACTTC	CASSGPRLAGGRAQYF
NA	TRBV2	14	NA	TRBJ1-2	TGTGCCAGCAGTACACAGGGTGGAGACTATGGCTACACCTTC	CASSTQGGDYGYTF
NA	TRBV11-2	14	NA	TRBJ2-7	TGTGCAAGCAGCCATACGGAAGGTCTAGCCGAGCTGTACTTC	CASSHTEGLAELYF
TRBD1	TRBV5-8	16	once	TRBJ1-2	TGTGCCAGCAACTTACGACAGGGGGTTTCTAACTATGGCTACACCTTC	CASNLRQGVSNYGYTF
NA	TRBV7-9	13	few	TRBJ2-4	TGTGCCAGCAGCTTAAGGGACATGAACATTCAGTACTTC	CASSLRDMNIQYF
TRBD2	TRBV11-1	17	NA	TRBJ2-2	TGTGCCAGCAGTTTAGGGTTAGCGGGAGGTAACATCGGGGAGCTGTTTTTT	CASSLGLAGGNIGELFF
NA	TRBV10-3	13	many	TRBJ1-2	TGTGCCATCAGGGGACCCACTAACTATGGCTACACCTTC	CAIRGPTNYGYTF
NA	TRBV29-1	11	once	TRBJ2-7	TGCAGCATTGAAATTCTGGATGAGCAGTACTTC	CSIEILDEQYF
TRBD1	TRBV28	14	many	TRBJ2-3	TGTGCCAGCAGTTTACTACAGGGGACAGATACGCAGTATTTT	CASSLLQGTDTQYF
NA	TRBV6-5	16	NA	TRBJ2-7	TGTGTCAGCAGTTACTCGACGGAGACAGGCTCCTACGAACAGTATTTC	CVSSYSTETGSYEQYF
NA	TRBV4-2	16	NA	TRBJ1-2	TGTGCCAACAGTCAAGAGGGCCAGGTGACTAACTATGGCTACACCTTC	CANSQEGQVTNYGYTF
NA	TRBV5-1	16	NA	TRBJ2-4	TGTGCCAGCAGCTTGGGGGCAGGGAGCGTCAAAAACATTCAGTGCTTC	CASSLGAGSVKNIQCF
NA	TRBV5-1	12	many	TRBJ2-1	TGCGCCAGCAACGCCAACCACAATGAGCAGTTCTTC	CASNANHNEQFF
NA	TRBV6-5	14	NA	TRBJ1-5	TGTGCCAGCAGAAAGGCAGGGATGAATCAGCCCCAGCATTTT	CASRKAGMNQPQHF
NA	TRBV11-3	15	medium-sized	TRBJ2-7	TGTGCCAGCAGCTTAGGCCCACTTGAATCCTACGAGCAGTACTTC	CASSLGPLESYEQYF
TRBD1	TRBV30	12	many	TRBJ2-7	TGTGCCTGGAGTGGCGACAGGGGTTTGATGTACTTC	CAWSGDRGLMYF
NA	TRBV5-4	14	NA	TRBJ2-3	TGTGCCAGCAGCGGAATCCAAGGGTCAGATACGCAGTATTTC	CASSGIQGSDTQYF
NA	TRBV11-2	13	medium-sized	TRBJ2-5	TGTGCCAGCAGCTCGTTTACCCAAGAGACCCAGTACTTC	CASSSFTQETQYF
TRBD1	TRBV18	16	few	TRBJ1-5	TGTGCCAGCTCACCATCCCTTACAGGGGCCGGACAGCCCCAGCATTTT	CASSPSLTGAGQPQHF
NA	TRBV12-3/TRBV12-4	13	NA	TRBJ2-3	TGTGCCAGCGGTTTAAATCGAACAGATACGCAGTATTTT	CASGLNRTDTQYF
TRBD1	TRBV29-1	15	NA	TRBJ2-5	TGCAGCATGGAAGGGGTGACAGGGCACCAAGAGACCCAGTACTTC	CSMEGVTGHQETQYF
NA	TRBV28	17	NA	TRBJ2-7	TGTGCCAGCAGTTTTCAACTCCGGGACACTTCCTCATACGAGCAATGCTTC	CASSFQLRDTSSYEQCF
TRBD1	TRBV5-1	14	NA	TRBJ2-3	TGTGCCAACAGCCGGACAGGGATCACAGATACGCAGTATTTT	CANSRTGITDTQYF
TRBD2	TRBV12-3/TRBV12-4	12	many	TRBJ2-7	TGTGCCAGCAGAAGAGCGGGGGGCGAGCAGTACTTC	CASRRAGGEQYF
NA	TRBV24-1	13	NA	TRBJ1-5	TGTGCCATCAGTACCGGGGACTATCAGCCCCAGCATTTT	CAISTGDYQPQHF
TRBD1	TRBV6-5	15	NA	TRBJ1-2	TGTGCCAGCAGTTATCGACAGGGGCGGTTCGGTGGCTACACCTTC	CASSYRQGRFGGYTF
TRBD1	TRBV11-2	12	few	TRBJ2-7	TGTGCCAGCAGCTTGGTCCGGGACAGACAGTACTTC	CASSLVRDRQYF
NA	TRBV10-3	16	NA	TRBJ2-5	TGTGCCATCAGTGACCAAGGTTACGGAAGCCTAGAGACCCAGTACTTT	CAISDQGYGSLETQYF
TRBD2	TRBV6-5	11	NA	TRBJ2-5	TGTGTCAGCAGGCAAGCGGGAGGGGACCACTTC	CVSRQAGGDHF
TRBD2	TRBV5-5	16	NA	TRBJ2-3	TGTGCCAGCAGCTTGGCCGCTAGCGGAAGCACAGATACGCAGTGTTTT	CASSLAASGSTDTQCF
NA	TRBV12-3/TRBV12-4	17	NA	TRBJ2-1	TGTGCCAGCAGTCCGCCCCCGAGAAGTTTGGCCTACAATGAGCAGTTCTTC	CASSPPPRSLAYNEQFF
NA	TRBV28	14	many	TRBJ1-2	TGTGCCAGCAGTTTCGGTTCGGGACAACATGGCTACACCTTC	CASSFGSGQHGYTF
NA	TRBV10-3	16	many	TRBJ1-5	TGTGCCATCAGTGAGTCTGGGCAGGTCGGCAATCAGCCCCAGCATTTT	CAISESGQVGNQPQHF
TRBD1	TRBV11-2	14	NA	TRBJ2-3	TGTGCCAGCAGCCGGAACAGGGGGCCAGATAGGCAGTATTTT	CASSRNRGPDRQYF
TRBD1	TRBV11-3	18	NA	TRBJ1-2	TGTGTCAGCAATCAATTCCCGGCAGGGGGATACTTTAACTATGGCTACACCTTC	CVSNQFPAGGYFNYGYTF
NA	TRBV28	14	NA	TRBJ2-2	TGTGCCGCCAGATTTTCGAGTAGGCACGGGGAGCTGTTTTTT	CAARFSSRHGELFF
NA	TRBV7-9	15	NA	TRBJ1-2	TGTGCCAGCAGCTCAACTACGGCTACGAGGTATGGCTACACTTTC	CASSSTTATRYGYTF
TRBD1	TRBV28	16	NA	TRBJ2-4	TGTGCCAGCAGTTTACTGGAAGGGGGCATTAAAAACATTCAGTACTTC	CASSLLEGGIKNIQYF
TRBD1	TRBV28	15	NA	TRBJ2-2	TGTGCCAGCAGTATTCTACAGGGGGCGACGGGGGAGCTGTTTTTT	CASSILQGATGELFF
NA	TRBV9	14	NA	TRBJ1-6	TGTGCCAGCAGCCAAGGACCGGATAATTCACCTCTCCACTTT	CASSQGPDNSPLHF
NA	TRBV12-3/TRBV12-4	13	many	TRBJ2-3	TGTGCCAGCAGTTTAATCGGAACAGATACGCAGTATTTT	CASSLIGTDTQYF
NA	TRBV11-2	12	NA	TRBJ2-5	TGTGCCAGCAACCCTATCGAGAAGACCCAGTACTTC	CASNPIEKTQYF
NA	TRBV5-1	15	few	TRBJ2-1	TGCGCCAGCAGCTTAGGGTGTGTATCGTACAATGAGCAGTTCTTC	CASSLGCVSYNEQFF
TRBD1	TRBV11-1	14	NA	TRBJ1-2	TGTGCCAGCAACTCGGGACAGTACCCGCACGGCTACACCTTC	CASNSGQYPHGYTF
NA	TRBV5-5	14	many	TRBJ1-1	TGTGCCAGCAGCTTTACGGCTCTGAACACTGAAGCTTTCTTT	CASSFTALNTEAFF
TRBD2	TRBV5-5	16	NA	TRBJ2-1	TGTGCCAGCAGCTCCGGGCTAGCGGTAGCTTACAATGAGCAGTTATTC	CASSSGLAVAYNEQLF
NA	TRBV11-3	14	NA	TRBJ2-3	TGTGCCAGCAGCTTAGATCCGTCCTGTTTCATCCCCTTTTTC	CASSLDPSCFIPFF
NA	TRBV6-2/TRBV6-3	14	NA	TRBJ1-1	TGTGCCAGCAGTTACCAGGGAAGGAACACTGAAGCTTTCTTT	CASSYQGRNTEAFF
NA	TRBV29-1	13	NA	TRBJ2-2	TGCAGAGTCACGGGGCACTCGGGCGCGGAGCTGTTTTTC	CRVTGHSGAELFF